The 31 T cell receptor beta chains listed next were all sequenced from one sample in a study of T cells in Graves' hyperthyroidism and ophthalmopathy. Template material for amplifying TCR beta CDR3 regions consisted of RNA transcripts. The HTBI primer set served for first-round RT-PCR of the TCR CDR3. MiXCR, run by TCRdb on the multiplex PCR reads, gives a single entry per CDR3 protein. The data hold some 380,000 distinct CDR3 sequences, with 13% observed a single time. Material for sequencing was blood. The receptors here all came from a man aged 25-45 years with Graves' hyperthyroidism that later progressed to Graves' ophthalmopathy.

In its sample, this clonotype was seen many times. The chain is built from TRBV2 and TRBJ2-1; 7 bases align to TRBD2. The CDR3 has 15 residues. Germline CDR1 and CDR2: SNHLY and FYNNEI. Trimming took 2 bases from V and 0 from J; bases not matched to a gene: 1. CDR3 nucleotides: TGTGCCAGCAGTGAAACGGGGGGCTCCTACAATGAGCAGTTCTTC. Protein product: CASSETGGSYNEQFF.

This clonotype was picked up a small number of times. This sequence joins TRBV5-1 and TRBJ2-7, with D unresolved. Trimming cost V 4 bases and J 4 bases, with 12 bases left between them. The CDR3 has 13 amino acids. The germline gives CDR1 SGHRS, CDR2 YFSETQ. The CDR3 DNA is TGCGCCAGCAGCACTCTCACGGGTTACGAGCAGTACTTC. As protein: CASSTLTGYEQYF.

This clonotype was found many times. V gene TRBV6-1 combines with J gene TRBJ2-5, with 16 bases that match TRBD2. The CDR3 totals 16 residues. CDR1 MNHNS and CDR2 SASEGT come from the germline V gene. Trimming took 5 bases from V and 5 from J; bases not matched to a gene: 5. The chain's CDR3 is CASSSGTSGGAETQYF. The DNA for the CDR3 is TGTGCCAGCAGTTCCGGGACTAGCGGGGGGGCCGAGACCCAGTACTTC.

This clonotype has at least ten counts. The chain employs TRBV18 and TRBJ1-5; D is unclear. The length of the CDR3 is 14 residues. The germline V gene has CDR1 KGHSH and CDR2 LQKENI. V dropped 6 bases and J dropped 3 bases, with 12 bases sitting between them. CDR3 sequence (DNA): TGTGCCAGCTCCCCAGGACGAAACAATCAGCCCCAGCATTTT. Amino acids: CASSPGRNNQPQHF.

This clonotype has a count of ten or more. This chain joins TRBV7-8 and TRBJ2-1; tentatively, D is TRBD1 (5 bases). Trimming shortened V by 2 bases and J by 3 bases, and 11 bases separated the two germline ends. The CDR3 runs 15 residues. Germline CDR1 SGHVS, CDR2 FQNEAQ. DNA for the CDR3: TGTGCCAGCAGCTTACTCACAGGCAACTACAATGAGCAGTTCTTC. This encodes CASSLLTGNYNEQFF.

The table lists this clonotype with a few counts. A read error may account for a junction end that differs from germline. The chain recombines TRBV6-1 with TRBJ2-2, with 9 nucleotides matching TRBD2. This CDR3 comprises 14 residues. Germline CDR1 MNHNS, CDR2 SASEGT. The CDR3 region has the DNA TGTGCCAGCTCAAGCGGGGGGAACACCGGGGAGCCGTTTTTT. It translates to CASSSGGNTGEPFF.

There are many counts of this clonotype. V usage is TRBV12-3 or TRBV12-4 and J usage is TRBJ1-5, with 7 bases fitting TRBD1. The V segment lost 6 bases and the J segment 2 bases; nucleotides outside the gene matches: 4. CDR3 length: 14 amino acids. CDR3 coding DNA: TGTGCCAGCAGATCCGGGACAGGCAATCAGCCCCAGCATTTT. Protein product: CASRSGTGNQPQHF.

In its sample, this clonotype was seen many times. The chain has TRBV20-1 and TRBJ2-3; TRBD2 agrees at 8 bases. The germline gives CDR1 DFQATT, CDR2 SNEGSKA (reference sequence). V gave up 6 bases and J gave up 5 bases; unmatched junction bases: 10. The length of the CDR3 is 14 residues. The chain's CDR3 is CSAEGLARRDTQYF. Written as DNA, the CDR3 is TGCAGTGCGGAAGGACTAGCACGAAGAGATACGCAGTATTTT.

For this clonotype: A much bigger clone sits one base away, suggesting this may be a read error. This chain uses TRBV5-1 with TRBJ1-1, with TRBD1 identical over 8 bases. In germline, CDR1 is SGHRS, CDR2 YFSETQ. The CDR3 length is 16 residues. The DNA of the CDR3 is TGCGCCAGCAGCTTAACCATCAGGGGGCTCGGGACTGTAGCTTTCTTT. As protein: CASSLTIRGLGTVAFF.

This clonotype was detected many times. The rearrangement uses TRBV20-1 and TRBJ2-5, with 8 positions matching TRBD1. Germline V lookup: CDR1 DFQATT, CDR2 SNEGSKA (reference sequence). Trimming took 2 bases from V and 4 from J; bases not matched to a gene: 12. The CDR3 is made up of 16 amino acids. CDR3 nucleotide sequence: TGCAGTGCTAGAAAGGCAGGGGGCGGTTTTCGAGAGACCCAGTACTTC. This encodes CSARKAGGGFRETQYF.

This clonotype was picked up many times. The V call is TRBV7-8, the J call TRBJ1-2; TRBD1 is a possible D gene (6 bases). Trimming stripped 5 bases from V and 3 bases from J, with 19 bases between. The CDR3 spans 16 residues. CDR1 SGHVS and CDR2 FQNEAQ come from the germline V gene. The CDR3 DNA sequence: TGTGCCAGCAGCGTTCGAGGGGGGACATCCCACTATGGCTACACCTTC. It codes for CASSVRGGTSHYGYTF.

This clonotype was detected ten times or more. The chain uses TRBV15 and TRBJ1-1; D might be TRBD1 (5 bases). The V and J ends lost 3 bases and 4 bases respectively, with 9 bases between them. Germline lookup yields CDR1 LNHNV and CDR2 YYDKDF (reference sequence). There are 13 residues in the CDR3. The CDR3 nucleotides read TGTGCCACCAGCAGCACAGGCGGCACTGAAGCTTTCTTT. Translated: CATSSTGGTEAFF.

This clonotype was seen many times. The J gene is TRBJ1-1, the V gene TRBV3-1; D is undetermined. V lost 1 base, J lost 1 base, and 10 bases lay in between. CDR1 LGHDT and CDR2 YNNKEL come from the germline V gene (reference sequence). CDR3 length: 15 amino acids. The CDR3 DNA sequence: TGTGCCAGCAGCCAAGCCGATACGGAGAACACTGAAGCTTTCTTT. Its translation is CASSQADTENTEAFF.

The chain joins TRBV29-1 to TRBJ1-1, with 8 bases matching TRBD1. Germline CDR1 SQVTM, CDR2 ANQGSEA. The CDR3 extends over 13 amino acids. V lost 5 bases to trimming and J lost 2 bases; unmatched junction nucleotides: 4. CDR3 amino acids: CSVTGQGNTEAFF. In DNA, the CDR3 is TGCAGCGTTACAGGACAGGGCAACACTGAAGCTTTCTTT. Together with reference TRBV29-1 and TRBJ1-1, the CDR3 gives the full variable domain: SAVISQKPSRDICQRGTSLTIQCQVDSQVTMMFWYRQQPGQSLTLIATANQGSEATYESGFVIDKFPISRPNLTFSTLTVSNMSPEDSSIYLCSVTGQGNTEAFFGQGTRLTVV.

In nucleotides, the CDR3 is TGCGCCAGCAGCTTGGTGGGGGGGCCCGTATACGAGCAGTACTTC. It codes for CASSLVGGPVYEQYF. The chain uses TRBV5-1 and TRBJ2-7, with TRBD2 as a possible D gene (7 bases). Trimming took 0 bases from V and 4 from J, leaving 14 bases between them. CDR1 and CDR2 (germline): SGHRS, YFSETQ. The CDR3 is 15 residues long. The full variable domain, rest sourced from reference TRBV5-1 and TRBJ2-7, is KAGVTQTPRYLIKTRGQQVTLSCSPISGHRSVSWYQQTPGQGLQFLFEYFSETQRNKGNFPGRFSGRQFSNSRSEMNVSTLELGDSALYLCASSLVGGPVYEQYFGPGTRLTVT.

This clonotype was detected many times. The chain employs TRBV20-1 and TRBJ1-5; TRBD1 aligns across 8 bases. This CDR3 comprises 15 residues. Per the germline V gene, CDR1 is DFQATT and CDR2 is SNEGSKA (reference sequence). The V gene end was trimmed by 1 base and the J gene end by 4 bases; junction bases not matched to a gene: 6. CDR3: CSARAPGQANQPQHF. CDR3 in DNA: TGCAGTGCTAGAGCCCCGGGACAGGCTAATCAGCCCCAGCATTTT.

This clonotype turned up a few times. V usage is TRBV5-1 and J usage is TRBJ2-7; D is possibly TRBD1 (6 bases). Germline V gene lookup returns CDR1 SGHRS and CDR2 YFSETQ. V was clipped by 4 bases and J by 2 bases, with 10 bases between them. The CDR3 consists of 13 residues. CDR3 in amino acids: CASSRDRTYEQYF. The CDR3 DNA is TGCGCCAGCAGCCGTGACAGGACCTACGAGCAGTACTTC.

This clonotype has just a few counts. The genes are TRBV6-4 and TRBJ1-1, with no clear D. V was shortened by 3 bases and J by 3 bases, with 2 bases between the two germline ends. The CDR3 has 11 amino acids. In germline, CDR1 is MRHNA, CDR2 SNTAGT. For the CDR3, the DNA is TGTGCCAGCAGTGATTACACTGAAGCTTTCTTT. This encodes CASSDYTEAFF.

The genes are TRBV4-1 and TRBJ1-3; possibly TRBD1 for D (5 bases). CDR1 is MGHRA and CDR2 is YSYEKL in the germline V gene. The CDR3 has 16 amino acids. V lost 0 bases and J 0 bases, leaving 9 bases between the germline ends. The CDR3 protein is CASSQEGLNSGNTIYF. CDR3 nucleotide sequence: TGCGCCAGCAGCCAAGAGGGGCTCAACTCTGGAAACACCATATATTTT.

This clonotype was seen repeatedly, ten times or more. The chain recombines TRBV6-6 with TRBJ1-1; D call uncertain. The CDR3 totals 14 residues. The germline CDR1 and CDR2 sequences are MNHNY and SVGAGI (reference sequence). Trimming took 0 bases from V and 4 from J, leaving 9 bases between them. This CDR3 reads CASSYSAGGTEAFF. CDR3 DNA sequence: TGTGCCAGCAGTTACTCAGCGGGAGGCACTGAAGCTTTCTTT.

Note on this clonotype: One base away lies a much larger clone, so this may be a sequencing read error. This rearrangement joins TRBV12-3 or TRBV12-4 to TRBJ2-3, with D hard to call. The CDR3 has 16 amino acids. The V and J ends lost 8 bases and 0 bases respectively, with 18 bases between them. CDR3 coding DNA: TGTGCCAGCGCCCCTTTGCCTCAGACTAGCACAGATACGCAGTATTTT. It is translated as CASAPLPQTSTDTQYF.

This clonotype occurred many times. CDR3 coding DNA: TGCAGTGCTAGAGATCCCAGGGCGACCACAGATACGCAGTATTTT. It encodes CSARDPRATTDTQYF. The chain is built from TRBV20-1 and TRBJ2-3, with a tentative D call TRBD1 (5 bases). Per the germline V gene, CDR1 is DFQATT and CDR2 is SNEGSKA (reference sequence). The V gene lost 0 bases and the J gene lost 2 bases, with 12 bases spanning the gap. The CDR3 contains 15 residues.

This clonotype appeared many times. The rearrangement uses TRBV28 and TRBJ2-7, with D hard to call. Trimming stripped 6 bases from V and 0 bases from J, with 6 bases between. The V gene's germline CDR1 is MDHEN and CDR2 SYDVKM. The CDR3 runs to 12 residues. The CDR3 DNA sequence: TGTGCCAGCAGCCGTATCTCCTACGAGCAGTACTTC. Its translation is CASSRISYEQYF.

V and J are TRBV11-1 and TRBJ2-1; 9 bases line up with TRBD1. This CDR3 is built from 16 residues. Unmatched junction bases numbered 7, after V lost 4 bases and J lost 3 bases. From germline, CDR1 is SGHAT and CDR2 FQDESV (reference sequence). This CDR3 is CASSSRGQGYYNEQFF. The CDR3 nucleotides read TGTGCCAGCAGCTCTAGGGGACAGGGTTACTACAATGAGCAGTTCTTC.

This clonotype occurred many times. This rearrangement joins TRBV20-1 to TRBJ1-1; D is uncertain. Trimming cost V 0 bases and J 1 base, with 3 bases left between them. Germline-derived CDR1 and CDR2 are DFQATT and SNEGSKA (reference sequence). The CDR3 contains 12 residues. CDR3 sequence (DNA): TGCAGTGCTAGAGACCCGAACACTGAAGCTTTCTTT. As protein: CSARDPNTEAFF.

This chain connects TRBV2 to TRBJ2-3; 9 bases are a match to TRBD2. V gave up 6 bases and J gave up 6 bases; unmatched junction bases: 13. This CDR3 region has 16 residues. Germline V gene sequence: CDR1 SNHLY, CDR2 FYNNEI. Here the CDR3 DNA reads TGTGCCAGCAGCGACCCGGGAGCGGGAGGTGTGGATACGCAGTATTTT. Encoded protein: CASSDPGAGGVDTQYF.

This clonotype occurred many times. J is TRBJ2-2 and V is TRBV3-1; 10 bases are shared with TRBD2. Trimming at V came to 5 bases and at J to 6 bases, leaving 3 bases not matched to a gene. Germline V gives CDR1 LGHDT, CDR2 YNNKEL (reference sequence). This CDR3 spans 14 amino acids. CDR3 in DNA: TGTGCCAGCAGCAAGCGGGGGGGCGCCGGGGAGCTGTTTTTT. Amino acids: CASSKRGGAGELFF.

V usage is TRBV11-3 and J usage is TRBJ2-4; D is perhaps TRBD2 (6 bases). V lost 5 bases and J 3 bases, leaving 11 bases between the germline ends. The CDR3 sequence is 14 residues long. CDR1 and CDR2 (germline): SGHNT, YENEEA. CDR3 in DNA: TGTGCCAGCAGCCACCGACTAGACAAAAACATTCAGTACTTC. It is translated as CASSHRLDKNIQYF.

The chain joins TRBV2 to TRBJ2-7, with D maybe TRBD2 (6 bases). Germline V CDR1 and CDR2: SNHLY, FYNNEI. V shed 5 bases and J shed 3 bases, with 14 bases lying between them. The length of the CDR3 is 14 residues. CDR3 amino acids: CASSSYGTYYEQYF. CDR3 DNA sequence: TGTGCCAGCAGTTCTTACGGGACTTACTACGAGCAGTACTTC.

As to this clonotype: Being one base from a much bigger clone, this may be a read error. The CDR3 loop is CARSQDPSEFTEAFF. CDR3 nucleotide sequence: TGTGCCAGGAGCCAAGACCCTTCGGAGTTTACTGAAGCTTTCTTT. V gene TRBV3-1 combines with J gene TRBJ1-1; D not certain. CDR1 and CDR2 (germline): LGHDT, YNNKEL (reference sequence). The length of the CDR3 is 15 residues.

This clonotype was seen a few times. The rearrangement uses TRBV11-2 and TRBJ2-5, with D perhaps matching TRBD1 (7 bases). The V gene's germline CDR1 is SGHAT and CDR2 FQNNGV. The germline V and J ends were trimmed by 2 bases and 2 bases, with 24 bases remaining between them. The CDR3 totals 19 residues. DNA of the CDR3: TGTGCCAGCAGCTTAATCGGCAGGGGGGCCGGGACGTATCAAGAGACCCAGTACTTC. Its protein product is CASSLIGRGAGTYQETQYF.